These 16 T cell receptor beta chains originate from one sample sequenced in a study of graft-versus-host responses after intestinal transplantation. Assay used: immunoSEQ multiplex PCR; TCRdb lists only in-frame clones, some missing. The repertoire consists of about 98,000 clones, with roughly 86% occurring once and the leading ten covering 1.4%. Sequencing used PBMCs, obtained 255 days after intestinal transplant. Receptor source: a human patient who received an intestinal transplant, so some T cells may come from the graft donor.

V is TRBV10-3 and J is TRBJ1-5; TRBD1 matches 8 bases. Germline-derived CDR1 and CDR2 are ENHRY and SYGVKD. The CDR3 is made up of 15 amino acids. V lost 3 bases, J lost 0 bases, and 1 base stayed unmatched. The CDR3 DNA is TGTGCCATCAGTGAAGGACAGGGTAGCAATCAGCCCCAGCATTTT. As protein: CAISEGQGSNQPQHF.

The rearrangement joins TRBV13 to TRBJ1-1; D is uncertain. Germline CDR1 and CDR2: PRHDT and FYEKMQ (reference sequence). This CDR3 has 12 residues. V was shortened by 4 bases and J by 1 base, with 4 bases between the two germline ends. The CDR3 DNA follows: TGTGCCAGCAGCTACGGGAACACTGAAGCTTTCTTT. Translation: CASSYGNTEAFF.

The chain combines TRBV6-1 with TRBJ1-3; D ambiguous. The CDR3 has 16 residues. The germline gives CDR1 MNHNS, CDR2 SASEGT. Trimming removed 2 bases at V and 6 bases at J, with 17 bases between. CDR3 region: CASSEWANQNENTIYF. For the CDR3, the DNA is TGTGCCAGCAGTGAATGGGCTAACCAAAATGAAAACACCATATATTTT.

The chain combines TRBV30 with TRBJ2-3; 8 bases are a match to TRBD1. Looked up from germline, CDR1 is GTSNPN and CDR2 is SVGIG (reference sequence). The V segment lost 3 bases and the J segment 1 base; nucleotides outside the gene matches: 3. The CDR3 totals 14 residues. CDR3 nucleotide sequence: TGTGCCTGGAGACAGGGGGGATGCACAGATACGCAGTATTTT. Residues: CAWRQGGCTDTQYF.

The CDR3 region has the DNA TGTGCCAGCAGCTTGGGGACGACAGATACGCAGTATTTT. Translated, it gives CASSLGTTDTQYF. This chain connects TRBV11-3 to TRBJ2-3, with D perhaps given as TRBD1 or TRBD2 (5 bases each). With 3 bases removed from V and 3 bases from J, the gap between germline ends came to 7 bases. Germline CDR1 is SGHNT and CDR2 is YENEEA. The CDR3 is 13 amino acids.

The chain has TRBV6-6 and TRBJ1-2; the D is unclear. Germline CDR1 and CDR2: MNHNY and SVGAGI (reference sequence). The CDR3 is 13 residues long. Trimming left V 2 bases short and J 7 bases short, with 11 bases between. CDR3 sequence (DNA): TGTGCCAGCAGTTACGAGGGTCAGTTTGGCTACACCTTC. Protein sequence: CASSYEGQFGYTF.

The gene calls are TRBV19 and TRBJ1-1, with D tentatively TRBD1 (6 bases). Germline V CDR1 and CDR2: LNHDA, SQIVND (reference sequence). V gave up 7 bases and J gave up 4 bases, with 13 bases separating them. The CDR3 spans 13 residues. The CDR3: CASMNRVFTEAFF. CDR3 coding DNA: TGTGCCAGTATGAACAGGGTGTTCACTGAAGCTTTCTTT.

The rearrangement uses TRBV27 and TRBJ2-1, with 7 bases fitting TRBD2. Looked up from germline, CDR1 is MNHEY and CDR2 is SMNVEV (reference sequence). Trimming removed 4 bases from V and 2 bases from J; junction bases left unmatched: 5. The CDR3 contains 15 residues. CDR3 nucleotide sequence: TGTGCCAGCAGTTCCGGACTAGGTCCCTACAATGAGCAGTTCTTC. This sequence encodes CASSSGLGPYNEQFF.

The chain uses TRBV7-3 and TRBJ2-5; weak D call: TRBD2 (5 bases). Matching the DNA end better, TRBJ2-7 makes the J call doubtful. The germline V gene has CDR1 SGHTA and CDR2 FQGTGA. The CDR3 extends over 14 amino acids. CDR3 sequence (DNA): TGTGCCAGCAGCACCCATGCCGGGAATGACGAGCAGTACTTC. Translating gives CASSTHAGNDEQYF.

The chain is built from TRBV6-1 and TRBJ2-5; tentative D call: TRBD2 (6 bases). The V and J ends lost 4 bases and 5 bases respectively, with 11 bases between them. The CDR3 is 13 residues long. CDR1 and CDR2 from the germline V gene are MNHNS and SASEGT. The CDR3 spells CASSVLAGETQYF. CDR3 bases: TGTGCCAGCAGTGTACTAGCAGGGGAGACCCAGTACTTC.

The V gene is TRBV11-1, the J gene TRBJ2-7; D unclear. In germline, CDR1 is SGHAT, CDR2 FQDESV (reference sequence). This CDR3 is 13 amino acids long. V shed 3 bases and J shed 3 bases, with 9 bases lying between them. The CDR3 region has the DNA TGTGCCAGCAGCTTTGCAGGCCTCTACGAGCAGTACGTC. Encoded protein: CASSFAGLYEQYV.

The CDR3 nucleotides read TGTGCCAGCATTGTAAATCCGGGACAGGGGGCGCGAATAGCTTTCTTT. Protein sequence: CASIVNPGQGARIAFF. The chain joins TRBV27 to TRBJ1-1, with 12 nucleotides matching TRBD1. V trimming: 7 bases; J trimming: 10 bases; junction bases outside the gene matches: 16. CDR1 is MNHEY and CDR2 is SMNVEV in the germline V gene (reference sequence). The CDR3 runs 16 residues.

The V gene is TRBV28, the J gene TRBJ1-5; D unresolved. Trimming left V 0 bases short and J 2 bases short, with 11 bases between. Germline V lookup: CDR1 MDHEN, CDR2 SYDVKM. The CDR3 is made up of 16 amino acids. In DNA, the CDR3 is TGTGCCAGCAGTTTATGGACGGGAGTGGGCAATCAGCCCCAGCATTTT. This gives the protein CASSLWTGVGNQPQHF.

This clone was seen once. CDR3 nucleotides: TGTGCCAGCAGCAACGAGGCGCGCGGATCCTACGAGCAGTACTTC. Its protein is CASSNEARGSYEQYF. The rearrangement joins TRBV6-5 to TRBJ2-7; no clear D. CDR1 is MNHEY and CDR2 is SVGAGI in the germline V gene. The length of the CDR3 is 15 residues. Trimming cost V 6 bases and J 1 base, with 16 bases left between them.

The chain joins TRBV7-8 to TRBJ2-7; 10 bases align to TRBD1. In germline, CDR1 is SGHVS, CDR2 FQNEAQ. The CDR3 has 14 residues. The V segment lost 10 bases and the J segment 2 bases; nucleotides outside the gene matches: 8. The CDR3 sequence: CAIGTGVIPYEQYV. The DNA for the CDR3 is TGTGCCATCGGGACAGGGGTTATACCCTACGAGCAGTACGTC.

This rearrangement joins TRBV6-1 to TRBJ2-1, with 7 nucleotides matching TRBD2. J lost 7 bases, V lost 1 base, and 10 bases had no gene match. Per germline, CDR1 MNHNS and CDR2 SASEGT. The CDR3 totals 16 residues. CDR3 sequence: CASSEVRRWEGNEQFF. In DNA form, the CDR3 reads TGTGCCAGCAGTGAAGTACGGAGGTGGGAGGGAAATGAGCAGTTCTTC.